Listed here are 7 T cell receptor beta chains from one sample, sequenced in a study of CD8 T cells in Susac syndrome. Reverse transcription used about 0.45 to 1 ug RNA and random hexamers. TCRdb itself ran the immunoSEQ multiplex PCR reads through MiXCR, one entry per CDR3 protein. The sample lists 350,000 to 550,000 distinct CDR3 sequences, approximately 85% occurring once. Sequenced material: CD8+ T cells from PBMCs. Source of these receptors: a human donor with multiple sclerosis.

The rearrangement joins TRBV20-1 to TRBJ1-2; D is undetermined. Trimming took 0 bases from V and 8 from J, leaving 10 bases between them. CDR1 is DFQATT, CDR2 SNEGSKA, per germline (reference sequence). The CDR3 has 12 residues. The CDR3 DNA follows: TGCAGTGCTAGAGATCGGATTCTCGGCTACACCTTC. Protein: CSARDRILGYTF.

The chain is built from TRBV20-1 and TRBJ2-5, with TRBD1 matching 12 bases. CDR3 length: 15 amino acids. Germline trimming cut 2 bases from V and 3 bases from J; bases unmatched to any gene: 4. Germline CDR1 DFQATT, CDR2 SNEGSKA (reference sequence). The CDR3 region is CSARRGQGAEETQYF. The CDR3 DNA reads TGCAGTGCTAGAAGGGGACAGGGGGCCGAAGAGACCCAGTACTTC.

The chain joins TRBV5-4 to TRBJ2-7; possible D gene TRBD2, 5 bases. In germline, CDR1 is SGHNT, CDR2 YYREEE (reference sequence). V lost 0 bases and J lost 5, with 9 bases in between. There are 13 residues in the CDR3. In DNA form, the CDR3 reads TGTGCCAGCAGCTTGGCCGAGGGCGACGAGCAGTACTTC. It encodes CASSLAEGDEQYF.

The CDR3 sequence is CASSRQGEVWEKLFF. The CDR3 nucleotides are TGTGCCAGCAGCCGTCAGGGGGAGGTGTGGGAAAAACTGTTTTTT. V is TRBV7-8 and J is TRBJ1-4; TRBD1 matches 7 bases. CDR1 is SGHVS and CDR2 is FQNEAQ in the germline V gene. J was trimmed by 8 bases and V by 5 bases; bases with no gene match: 11. This CDR3 has 15 amino acids.

The chain recombines TRBV14 with TRBJ2-3; D might be TRBD1 (5 bases). V was clipped by 0 bases and J by 1 base, with 11 bases between them. Germline V gene lookup returns CDR1 SGHDN and CDR2 FVKESK. CDR3 length: 16 amino acids. The CDR3 region is CASSQEFRVGTDTQYF. For the CDR3, the DNA is TGTGCCAGCAGCCAAGAATTCAGGGTAGGCACAGATACGCAGTATTTT.

The chain joins TRBV27 to TRBJ2-1; 7 bases line up with TRBD2. V was pared by 5 bases and J by 3 bases, with 4 bases of the junction left unmatched. Germline V gene data show CDR1 as MNHEY and CDR2 as SMNVEV (reference sequence). This CDR3 has 14 amino acids. Here the CDR3 reads CASSTGTNYNEQFF. Here the CDR3 DNA reads TGTGCCAGCAGTACGGGGACTAACTACAATGAGCAGTTCTTC.

The chain has TRBV12-3 or TRBV12-4 and TRBJ2-1; D unresolved. CDR3 length: 13 amino acids. V lost 6 bases and J lost 7, with 13 bases in between. CDR3 sequence (DNA): TGTGCCAGCAGACCATCCATCGAGAATGAGCAGTTCTTC. Residues: CASRPSIENEQFF.